What follows are 26 T cell receptor beta chains derived from one specimen sequenced in a study of blood T cell repertoires in COVID-19. Repertoires were generated with immunoSEQ multiplex PCR, while TCRdb's copy carries only in-frame clones and drops some. This table holds fewer than 100,000 clones, around 86% found once. Material: peripheral blood. These receptors all stem from a woman of 80 years or more with acute or convalescent COVID-19.

V is TRBV9 and J is TRBJ2-5; the match to TRBD1 covers 7 bases. V lost 4 bases to trimming and J lost 1 base; unmatched junction nucleotides: 7. In germline, CDR1 is SGDLS, CDR2 YYNGEE. This CDR3 contains 15 residues. For the CDR3, the DNA is TGTGCCAGCAGCACCCGACAGGGATCCCAAGAGACCCAGTACTTC. It is translated as CASSTRQGSQETQYF.

The table lists this clone with a count of one. The rearrangement joins TRBV6-5 to TRBJ2-3; D is possibly TRBD2 (5 bases). Germline CDR1 MNHEY, CDR2 SVGAGI. Trimming shortened V by 5 bases and J by 1 base, and 10 bases separated the two germline ends. This CDR3 is 14 amino acids long. DNA of the CDR3: TGTGCCAGCAGTCGGAGTAGCGGCACAGATACGCAGTATTTT. This encodes CASSRSSGTDTQYF.

This clone came up once. The rearrangement uses TRBV18 and TRBJ1-1; D unresolved. V lost 6 bases and J lost 0, with 11 bases in between. Germline CDR1 reads KGHSH; CDR2 reads LQKENI. The CDR3 contains 14 residues. The CDR3 spells CASSSSGLNTEAFF. CDR3 DNA sequence: TGTGCCAGCTCCTCCAGCGGCCTGAACACTGAAGCTTTCTTT.

The V call is TRBV6-4, the J call TRBJ2-3; 9 bases align to TRBD2. Looked up from germline, CDR1 is MRHNA and CDR2 is SNTAGT. J lost 6 bases, V lost 2 bases, and 15 bases had no gene match. The CDR3 loop spans 18 amino acids. In DNA form, the CDR3 reads TGTGCCAGCAGTGACCCGGATTATCGTAGCGGGAGATTTGATACGCAGTATTTT. It codes for CASSDPDYRSGRFDTQYF.

The rearrangement uses TRBV3-1 (or the pseudogene TRBV3-2) and TRBJ1-3; D gene uncertain. The CDR3 extends over 15 amino acids. Trimming pared 6 bases from V and 0 bases from J, leaving 12 bases between. Germline V lookup: CDR1 LGHDT, CDR2 YNNKEL (reference sequence). The CDR3 DNA follows: TGTGCCAGCAGTACGACACCGAGCTCTGGAAACACCATATATTTT. This encodes CASSTTPSSGNTIYF.

The rearrangement uses TRBV18 and TRBJ2-7, with 10 bases aligning to TRBD1. The trim removed 5 bases at V and 2 bases at J, leaving 6 bases unmatched. Germline CDR1 and CDR2: KGHSH and LQKENI. The CDR3 totals 15 residues. CDR3 coding DNA: TGTGCCAGCTCAATAACGGACAGGGGGGCCTACGAGCAGTACTTC. Amino acids: CASSITDRGAYEQYF. The variable domain in full, with the rest retrieved from reference TRBV18 and TRBJ2-7, is NAGVMQNPRHLVRRRGQEARLRCSPMKGHSHVYWYRQLPEEGLKFMVYLQKENIIDESGMPKERFSAEFPKEGPSILRIQQVVRGDSAAYFCASSITDRGAYEQYFGPGTRLTVT.

The gene calls are TRBV5-4 and TRBJ2-5; 14 bases match TRBD2. The CDR3 loop spans 17 amino acids. The germline gives CDR1 SGHNT, CDR2 YYREEE (reference sequence). The J segment lost 5 bases and the V segment lost 2 bases, leaving 8 bases of the junction unmatched. This CDR3 is CASSFSIGTSGSETQYF. The CDR3 DNA follows: TGTGCCAGCAGCTTCTCCATCGGGACTAGCGGGAGTGAGACCCAGTACTTC.

This clone came up once. The rearrangement links TRBV19 to TRBJ1-2; no clear D gene. V lost 6 bases, J lost 5 bases, and 13 bases lay in between. The CDR3 sequence is 13 residues long. Per germline, CDR1 LNHDA and CDR2 SQIVND (reference sequence). For the CDR3, the DNA is TGTGCCAGTAGGGCGAGCGGGGTTTATGGCTACACCTTC. Translating it yields CASRASGVYGYTF.

This chain uses TRBV29-1 with TRBJ1-6; D perhaps matches TRBD1 (5 bases). Germline CDR1 reads SQVTM; CDR2 reads ANQGSEA. This CDR3 region has 15 residues. Trimming shortened V by 6 bases and J by 8 bases, and 20 bases separated the two germline ends. The CDR3, as DNA: TGCAGCGTCAGATCGGCTGCAGGGATGGATTCACCCCTCCACTTT. This encodes CSVRSAAGMDSPLHF.

The genes are TRBV19 and TRBJ2-3; 13 bases align to TRBD2. CDR1 and CDR2 (germline): LNHDA, SQIVND (reference sequence). V shed 5 bases, J shed 6 bases, and the junction held 8 bases outside the gene matches. The CDR3 consists of 16 residues. The CDR3 DNA is TGTGCCAGTAGTCAACGACTAGCGGGGGGCCCGGATACGCAGTATTTT. Protein sequence: CASSQRLAGGPDTQYF.

DNA for the CDR3: TGTGCCAGCGGTTTTAGGGGGGGGTTAGAAGATTCACCCCTCCACTTT. This gives the protein CASGFRGGLEDSPLHF. This sequence joins TRBV6-5 and TRBJ1-6, with D possibly being TRBD1 (6 bases). Trimming removed 8 bases at V and 8 bases at J, with 22 bases between. The CDR3 totals 16 residues. Germline values: CDR1 MNHEY, CDR2 SVGAGI.

The chain is built from TRBV7-2 and TRBJ1-1; the D is unclear. The CDR3 is 14 amino acids. The V end lost 5 bases, the J end lost 4 bases, and 14 bases lay between the germline ends. Germline CDR1 reads SGHTA; CDR2 reads FQGNSA. This chain's CDR3 is CASSQRQVGTEAFF. CDR3 coding DNA: TGTGCCAGCAGCCAACGGCAGGTGGGCACTGAAGCTTTCTTT. The entire variable domain, with the rest obtained from reference TRBV7-2 and TRBJ1-1, is as follows: GAGVSQSPSNKVTEKGKDVELRCDPISGHTALYWYRQSLGQGLEFLIYFQGNSAPDKSGLPSDRFSAERTGGSVSTLTIQRTQQEDSAVYLCASSQRQVGTEAFFGQGTRLTVV.

The V and J genes are TRBV7-2 and TRBJ2-7; the match to TRBD2 covers 11 bases. Germline V CDR1 and CDR2: SGHTA, FQGNSA. V shed 6 bases, J shed 7 bases, and the junction held 8 bases outside the gene matches. The length of the CDR3 is 14 residues. CDR3 DNA: TGTGCCAGCAGTAATAGCGGGGGGGCCGGGGAGCAGTACTTC. Its protein product is CASSNSGGAGEQYF.

The chain links TRBV19 to TRBJ1-3; TRBD1 matches 9 bases. CDR1 and CDR2 (germline): LNHDA, SQIVND (reference sequence). CDR3 length: 13 residues. V trimming: 8 bases; J trimming: 9 bases; junction bases outside the gene matches: 8. The CDR3 sequence is CASRRGQGSTIYF. DNA of the CDR3: TGTGCCAGTCGAAGGGGACAGGGTAGCACCATATATTTT. Full variable domain (missing parts from reference TRBV19 and TRBJ1-3): DGGITQSPKYLFRKEGQNVTLSCEQNLNHDAMYWYRQDPGQGLRLIYYSQIVNDFQKGDIAEGYSVSREKKESFPLTVTSAQKNPTAFYLCASRRGQGSTIYFGEGSWLTVV.

This rearrangement joins TRBV4-3 to TRBJ2-1, with 8 positions matching TRBD2. The CDR3 contains 16 residues. In germline, CDR1 is LGHNA, CDR2 YSLEER. With V trimmed by 2 bases and J by 3 bases, 6 bases remained unmatched. CDR3 region: CASSQSRLAFYNEQFF. The CDR3 DNA reads TGCGCCAGCAGCCAATCCCGACTAGCGTTCTACAATGAGCAGTTCTTC.

The rearrangement joins TRBV21-1 to TRBJ1-5; TRBD1 was called by the table and not checked on the DNA. TRBV21-1 counts as a pseudogene. This CDR3 region has 16 residues. The CDR3 is CASSKGRTGSNQPQHF. The DNA of the CDR3 is TGTGCCAGCAGCAAAGGGCGGACAGGCTCTAATCAGCCCCAGCATTTT.

This clone showed up just once. This chain uses TRBV7-2 with TRBJ1-6; D remains ambiguous. CDR3 size: 15 residues. V lost 2 bases and J 6 bases, leaving 11 bases between the germline ends. Per germline, CDR1 SGHTA and CDR2 FQGNSA. The CDR3: CASSLQRASNSPLHF. The CDR3 bases are TGTGCCAGCAGCTTACAGCGTGCCAGTAATTCACCCCTCCACTTT.

The rearrangement joins TRBV6-5 to TRBJ2-7; 11 positions agree with TRBD2. The germline gives CDR1 MNHEY, CDR2 SVGAGI. Trimming removed 4 bases from V and 4 bases from J; junction bases left unmatched: 9. This CDR3 has 16 amino acids. The DNA of the CDR3 is TGTGCCAGCAGTTCTCTGACTAGCGGGACCCAGTACGAGCAGTACTTC. Translation: CASSSLTSGTQYEQYF.

This clone is medium-sized (0.01 to 0.1%). CDR3 amino acids: CASSPLASTDTQYF. DNA of the CDR3: TGTGCCAGTAGTCCGCTGGCTAGCACAGATACGCAGTATTTT. The gene calls are TRBV19 and TRBJ2-3; no reliable D call. The CDR3 contains 14 residues. Deletions cut 5 bases from V and 0 bases from J, with 9 bases between. Germline lookup yields CDR1 LNHDA and CDR2 SQIVND (reference sequence).

The chain couples TRBV30 to TRBJ2-2, with D perhaps TRBD1 (6 bases). CDR3 size: 16 residues. V was pared by 1 base and J by 7 bases, with 19 bases between. Germline CDR1 reads GTSNPN; CDR2 reads SVGIG (reference sequence). CDR3 DNA sequence: TGTGCCTGGAGTGACCTTGGGTGGGGGCAATACGGGGAGCTGTTTTTT. It specifies CAWSDLGWGQYGELFF. Complete variable domain (other parts from reference TRBV30 and TRBJ2-2): SQTIHQWPATLVQPVGSPLSLECTVEGTSNPNLYWYRQAAGRGLQLLFYSVGIGQISSEVPQNLSASRPQDRQFILSSKKLLLSDSGFYLCAWSDLGWGQYGELFFGEGSRLTVL.

The rearrangement uses TRBV11-2 and TRBJ2-6; weak D call: TRBD2 (6 bases). Trimming took 10 bases from V and 1 from J, leaving 20 bases between them. The CDR3 spans 17 residues. The germline V gene has CDR1 SGHAT and CDR2 FQNNGV. The CDR3 is CATRRRVGESGANVLTF. In DNA form, the CDR3 reads TGTGCCACCCGTAGGAGGGTTGGAGAGTCTGGGGCCAACGTCCTGACTTTC.

The J gene is TRBJ1-5, the V gene TRBV2; TRBD1 matches at 9 bases. Germline CDR1 is SNHLY and CDR2 is FYNNEI. The CDR3 has 15 amino acids. V was pared by 2 bases and J by 6 bases, with 5 bases of the junction left unmatched. The CDR3 region is CASSERGQGAQPQHF. CDR3 DNA sequence: TGTGCCAGCAGTGAAAGGGGACAGGGAGCTCAGCCCCAGCATTTT.

The chain combines TRBV18 with TRBJ2-5, with 9 bases that match TRBD2. The CDR3 is 16 amino acids. CDR1 is KGHSH and CDR2 is LQKENI in the germline V gene. J gave up 5 bases and V 6 bases, and 13 bases lay outside the gene matches. Here the CDR3 reads CASSPTLAGSQETQYF. DNA for the CDR3: TGTGCCAGCTCCCCAACTCTAGCGGGGTCCCAGGAGACCCAGTACTTC.

This chain uses TRBV19 with TRBJ2-2, with TRBD1 matching 10 bases. Germline CDR1 reads LNHDA; CDR2 reads SQIVND (reference sequence). Unmatched junction bases numbered 0, after V lost 3 bases and J lost 5 bases. The CDR3 length is 14 residues. The CDR3 region is CASSMDRGTGELFF. The CDR3 DNA is TGTGCCAGTAGTATGGACAGGGGGACCGGGGAGCTGTTTTTT.

The J gene is TRBJ2-3, the V gene TRBV18; 7 nucleotides align to TRBD1. V dropped 3 bases and J dropped 1; count of bases not matched to a gene: 4. The CDR3 extends over 15 amino acids. Per germline, CDR1 KGHSH and CDR2 LQKENI. CDR3: CASSPRDSGTDTQYF. The CDR3 DNA sequence: TGTGCCAGCTCACCCCGGGACAGCGGCACAGATACGCAGTATTTT.

V is TRBV19 and J is TRBJ2-3, with a possible D match to TRBD2 (7 bases). The CDR3 runs to 15 residues. Germline V CDR1 and CDR2: LNHDA, SQIVND (reference sequence). V was cut by 4 bases and J by 8 bases, with 19 bases left in between. As DNA, the CDR3 is TGTGCCAGTAGTACTGGACTAGACTTACAGGGTACGCAGTATTTT. Translation gives CASSTGLDLQGTQYF.